This T cell receptor beta chain was identified in a study of control samples from healthy donors and cancer patients. Clones were read by immunoSEQ multiplex PCR, and TCRdb kept only the in-frame ones, dropping some. The sample records about 150,000 clones, about 93% being singletons. As concerns this clone: Sequence at one end of the junction differs from germline and may be a read error.

This receptor was obtained from a man aged 50 to 59 in good health. The sequenced material came from blood.

CDR3 in amino acids: CATSRDRDGYTF. Here the CDR3 DNA reads TGTGCCACCAGCCGAGACAGGGATGGCTACACCTTC. This chain connects TRBV15 to TRBJ1-2; TRBD1 matches 7 bases. CDR1 and CDR2 (germline): LNHNV, YYDKDF (reference sequence). The CDR3 spans 12 residues.